What follows describes a single T cell receptor beta chain. The data were obtained in a study of blood T cell repertoires in COVID-19. The repertoire was sequenced with immunoSEQ multiplex PCR; TCRdb's copy has only in-frame clones and lacks some. The table lists around 250,000 clones, about 90% of them singletons, with 1.2% in the top ten. CDR1 is ENHRY and CDR2 is SYGVKD in the germline V gene. This CDR3 spans 15 amino acids. With V trimmed by 6 bases and J by 4 bases, 5 bases remained unmatched. The clonotype comes from a human donor in a cohort exposed to, infected with or recovered from COVID-19 (not recorded which). The donor label of this sample is uncertain. Material for sequencing was PBMCs or T cells enriched from blood (not recorded which). The chain carries TRBV10-3 and TRBJ1-3, with 11 bases fitting TRBD1. The CDR3 is CAIRTGQGVGNTIYF. Written as DNA, the CDR3 is TGTGCCATCAGAACGGGACAGGGGGTCGGAAACACCATATATTTT.